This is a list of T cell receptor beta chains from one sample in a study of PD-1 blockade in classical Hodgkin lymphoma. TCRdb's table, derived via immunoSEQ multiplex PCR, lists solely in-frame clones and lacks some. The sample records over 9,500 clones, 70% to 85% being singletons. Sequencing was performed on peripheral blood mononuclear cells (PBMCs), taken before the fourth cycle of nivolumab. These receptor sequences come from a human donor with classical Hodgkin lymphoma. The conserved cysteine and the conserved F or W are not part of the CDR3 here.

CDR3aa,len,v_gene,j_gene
ASSVEQAPTGELF,13,TRBV9,TRBJ2-2
ASSLASGLAETQY,13,TRBV5-4,TRBJ2-5
ASRTLRRSMNTEAF,14,TRBV19,TRBJ1-1
ASRTGAYSNQPQH,13,TRBV19,TRBJ1-5
AISEGQGYEQY,11,TRBV10-3,TRBJ2-7
ASSLSEIEETQY,12,TRBV7-9,TRBJ2-5
ASRLGLAGGSSDTQY,15,TRBV12-2,TRBJ2-3
ASSSRTGLLYGYT,13,TRBV5-6,TRBJ1-2
ASNIAGGMNNEQF,13,TRBV7-9,TRBJ2-1
ASSLGQGVDTQY,12,TRBV7-7,TRBJ2-3
ASSADRGPGYT,11,TRBV5-8,TRBJ1-2
ASSTGSGLTPHEQY,14,TRBV19,NA
ASSYSAGLNTEAF,13,TRBV6-5,TRBJ1-1
ASSFGQSYNEQF,12,TRBV7-6,TRBJ2-1
ASTHGTGGYGYT,12,TRBV19,TRBJ1-2
SPTRTGGHCEQF,12,TRBV29-1,TRBJ2-1
ASSEAGRGPDTQY,13,TRBV6-1,TRBJ2-3
ASSTTGGLDEQF,12,TRBV6-5,TRBJ2-1
ASSLEWQGYGYT,12,TRBV5-4,TRBJ1-2
ASRSPGLGSNQPQH,14,TRBV28,TRBJ1-5
ASRTNGPPRDEQF,13,TRBV27,TRBJ2-1
ASSPITNTGELF,12,TRBV6-6,TRBJ2-2
SVAIQGQGFSNEQF,14,TRBV29-1,TRBJ2-1
ASSKHEQGWYDYEQY,15,TRBV5-6,TRBJ2-7
ASSVGSLSYNEQF,13,TRBV9,TRBJ2-1
ASSVSGPSNQPQH,13,TRBV6-1,TRBJ1-5
ASRLGGVGTGAYNEQF,16,TRBV12-2,TRBJ2-1
SVEGGLLQETQY,12,TRBV29-1,TRBJ2-5
ASSIRAGDKGYT,12,TRBV19,TRBJ1-2